The 28 T cell receptor beta chains in this list originate from one sample, sequenced in a study of early T cells in non-severe SARS-CoV-2 infection. TCRdb reprocessed the 5' RACE reads via MiXCR and lists one record per CDR3 protein. The profile shows tens of thousands of distinct CDR3 sequences, roughly an eighth of them singletons. The sample comprised whole blood. The receptors derive from an adult who was a healthcare worker with PCR-confirmed SARS-CoV-2 infection or an uninfected control (not recorded which).

The chain is built from TRBV5-1 and TRBJ1-1; D uncertain. The CDR3 contains 15 residues. V shed 5 bases and J shed 1 base, with 15 bases lying between them. CDR1 and CDR2 from the germline V gene are SGHRS and YFSETQ. CDR3 DNA: TGCGCCAGCAGACCGGGAGGAGGGTCGAACACTGAAGCTTTCTTT. It specifies CASRPGGGSNTEAFF.

This clonotype appeared many times. This chain uses TRBV6-5 with TRBJ1-1; no firm D call. This CDR3 comprises 13 residues. From germline, CDR1 is MNHEY and CDR2 SVGAGI. Trimming stripped 6 bases from V and 2 bases from J, with 10 bases between. The CDR3: CASRLTSNTEAFF. The CDR3 DNA reads TGTGCCAGCAGACTGACTAGCAACACTGAAGCTTTCTTT.

This clonotype showed up many times. The V gene is TRBV5-5, the J gene TRBJ1-2, with 8 bases matching TRBD1. The germline CDR1 and CDR2 sequences are SGHKS and YYEKEE (reference sequence). The length of the CDR3 is 12 residues. V gave up 9 bases and J gave up 2 bases; unmatched junction bases: 3. The CDR3 region has the DNA TGTGCCACCCGGACAGGGAACTATGGCTACACCTTC. Residues: CATRTGNYGYTF.

Many counts were recorded for this clonotype. CDR3 in DNA: TGTGCCAGCAGCTTCACACGGTCCGATAGCAATCAGCCCCAGCATTTT. Translation gives CASSFTRSDSNQPQHF. This sequence joins TRBV5-5 and TRBJ1-5; D is ambiguous. This CDR3 spans 16 amino acids. Deletions cut 2 bases from V and 0 bases from J, with 12 bases between. CDR1 and CDR2 from the germline V gene are SGHKS and YYEKEE (reference sequence).

This clonotype was detected ten times or more. This chain connects TRBV7-3 to TRBJ2-1, with 7 bases aligning to TRBD1. The V gene end was trimmed by 4 bases and the J gene end by 9 bases; junction bases not matched to a gene: 9. Germline CDR1 is SGHTA and CDR2 is FQGTGA. The CDR3 totals 14 residues. The DNA for the CDR3 is TGTGCCAGCAGCTACCAGACAGGGCGAGGTGAGCAGTTCTTC. Protein product: CASSYQTGRGEQFF.

This clonotype was seen only once. V gene TRBV12-3 or TRBV12-4 combines with J gene TRBJ2-6, with D uncertain. The CDR3 has 13 amino acids. Trimming removed 6 bases at V and 1 base at J, with 4 bases between. The CDR3 spells CASRPSGANVLTF. CDR3 DNA: TGTGCCAGCAGACCGTCTGGGGCCAACGTCCTGACTTTC.

In its sample, this clonotype was seen many times. The gene calls are TRBV14 and TRBJ2-1, with D perhaps TRBD2 (6 bases). In germline, CDR1 is SGHDN, CDR2 FVKESK. The CDR3 has 13 residues. V was pared by 4 bases and J by 4 bases, with 8 bases between. This CDR3 reads CASSRDLYNEQFF. CDR3 DNA sequence: TGTGCCAGCAGCCGGGACTTATACAATGAGCAGTTCTTC.

This clonotype was seen only a few times. The V gene is TRBV10-3, the J gene TRBJ1-6, with TRBD1 identical over 8 bases. The CDR3 covers 17 residues. With 2 bases clipped from V and 1 base from J, the junction kept 4 bases outside the gene matches. Germline CDR1 ENHRY, CDR2 SYGVKD. In DNA form, the CDR3 reads TGTGCCATCAGTGAGGGGGACAGGAAGTCCTATAATTCACCCCTCCACTTT. Its protein is CAISEGDRKSYNSPLHF.

V gene TRBV7-9 combines with J gene TRBJ1-5; TRBD1 aligns across 7 bases. J gave up 0 bases and V 5 bases, and 13 bases lay outside the gene matches. This CDR3 has 18 amino acids. Looked up from germline, CDR1 is SEHNR and CDR2 is FQNEAQ (reference sequence). The CDR3 loop reads CASSHETGNRYSNQPQHF. The CDR3 DNA reads TGTGCCAGCAGCCACGAGACAGGGAACCGATATAGCAATCAGCCCCAGCATTTT.

In this sample, this clonotype turned up many times. The chain couples TRBV6-5 to TRBJ1-5; no reliable D call. The CDR3 sequence is 14 residues long. Trimming pared 5 bases from V and 0 bases from J, leaving 8 bases between. Germline loops: CDR1 MNHEY, CDR2 SVGAGI. DNA for the CDR3: TGTGCCAGCAGTAATTTACTTAGCAATCAGCCCCAGCATTTT. Translation: CASSNLLSNQPQHF.

The chain uses TRBV23-1 and TRBJ2-3; no firm D call. TRBV23-1 is flagged as an ORF with uncertain function. The V and J ends lost 3 bases and 6 bases respectively, with 22 bases between them. CDR3 size: 17 residues. CDR3 protein: CASSHNATLVPSDTQYF. CDR3 bases: TGCGCCAGCAGTCATAATGCAACTCTCGTTCCGTCGGATACGCAGTATTTT.

This chain uses TRBV2 with TRBJ2-3; D gene uncertain. Germline V gene lookup returns CDR1 SNHLY and CDR2 FYNNEI. The CDR3 has 14 residues. The V and J ends lost 6 bases and 0 bases respectively, with 10 bases between them. CDR3 protein: CASRLQASTDTQYF. In DNA, the CDR3 is TGTGCCAGCAGGCTTCAGGCCAGCACAGATACGCAGTATTTT.

The chain uses TRBV6-2 or TRBV6-3 and TRBJ2-3, with TRBD2 matching 7 bases. With 0 bases clipped from V and 9 bases from J, the junction kept 9 bases outside the gene matches. In germline, CDR1 is MNHEY, CDR2 SVGEGT. The CDR3 is 15 amino acids. This CDR3 reads CASSYSSAGEGTQYF. DNA of the CDR3: TGTGCCAGCAGTTACTCGAGTGCGGGAGAGGGAACGCAGTATTTT.

CDR3 in DNA: TGTGCCAGCAGCACCGGGACTGGCTCCTACGAGCAGTACTTC. Translation: CASSTGTGSYEQYF. The gene calls are TRBV7-9 and TRBJ2-7, with D perhaps TRBD2 (6 bases). There are 14 residues in the CDR3. Trimming stripped 5 bases from V and 0 bases from J, with 11 bases between. Germline V gene lookup returns CDR1 SEHNR and CDR2 FQNEAQ (reference sequence).

The V and J genes are TRBV11-1 and TRBJ2-7; 8 bases match TRBD1. This CDR3 is built from 14 residues. The V gene's germline CDR1 is SGHAT and CDR2 FQDESV (reference sequence). V trimming: 3 bases; J trimming: 1 base; junction bases outside the gene matches: 2. CDR3 nucleotide sequence: TGTGCCAGCAGCTTTACAGGGGGGTCCTACGAGCAGTACTTC. Its protein is CASSFTGGSYEQYF.

The chain links TRBV28 to TRBJ2-7, with 10 nucleotides matching TRBD2. The CDR3 consists of 15 residues. V was clipped by 6 bases and J by 0 bases; unmatched bases: 5. CDR1 is MDHEN and CDR2 is SYDVKM in the germline V gene. DNA of the CDR3: TGTGCCAGCAGGCACACTAGCGGGATCTCCTACGAGCAGTACTTC. Protein: CASRHTSGISYEQYF.

The chain uses TRBV9 and TRBJ2-7; 7 bases line up with TRBD2. J lost 2 bases, V lost 4 bases, and 3 bases had no gene match. The CDR3 has 13 amino acids. Looked up from germline, CDR1 is SGDLS and CDR2 is YYNGEE. DNA of the CDR3: TGTGCCAGCAGCCGGGGGGACCCCTACGAGCAGTACTTC. Translation: CASSRGDPYEQYF.

The rearrangement links TRBV30 to TRBJ2-1; 8 bases are a match to TRBD1. Trimming at V came to 3 bases and at J to 13 bases, leaving 8 bases not matched to a gene. Germline V lookup: CDR1 GTSNPN, CDR2 SVGIG (reference sequence). The CDR3 has 12 residues. The CDR3: CAWRGQTGEQFF. CDR3 in DNA: TGTGCCTGGAGGGGACAGACAGGGGAACAGTTCTTC.

This clonotype was observed many times. The chain joins TRBV2 to TRBJ2-4; D remains ambiguous. CDR3 length: 11 residues. Trimming took off 8 bases at V and 3 bases at J, with 5 bases between the two ends. Germline CDR1 and CDR2: SNHLY and FYNNEI. This CDR3 reads CASWIKNIQYF. The CDR3 DNA follows: TGTGCCAGCTGGATCAAAAACATTCAGTACTTC. Together with reference TRBV2 and TRBJ2-4, the CDR3 gives the full variable domain: EPEVTQTPSHQVTQMGQEVILRCVPISNHLYFYWYRQILGQKVEFLVSFYNNEISEKSEIFDDQFSVERPDGSNFTLKIRSTKLEDSAMYFCASWIKNIQYFGAGTRLSVL.

This clonotype was detected many times. The chain recombines TRBV7-8 with TRBJ2-1, with D perhaps TRBD2 (7 bases). V was clipped by 5 bases and J by 3 bases, with 17 bases between them. CDR1 is SGHVS, CDR2 FQNEAQ, per germline. This CDR3 region has 16 residues. The CDR3 DNA follows: TGTGCCAGCAGCCCAGGGGCGGGGAGGGGCTACAATGAGCAGTTCTTC. Translated: CASSPGAGRGYNEQFF.

This clonotype appeared many times. The chain employs TRBV19 and TRBJ2-7, with D possibly being TRBD2 (6 bases). This CDR3 has 14 residues. Trimming took 1 base from V and 3 from J, leaving 10 bases between them. Germline CDR1 is LNHDA and CDR2 is SQIVND (reference sequence). CDR3 bases: TGTGCCAGTAGTATAGGGCAGGACTACTACGAGCAGTACTTC. Translated, it gives CASSIGQDYYEQYF.

J is TRBJ2-1 and V is TRBV2; TRBD2 aligns across 15 bases. Germline V gene data show CDR1 as SNHLY and CDR2 as FYNNEI. This CDR3 spans 19 amino acids. The junction had 13 bases not matched to a gene; V was cut back by 6 bases and J by 4 bases. CDR3 sequence reads: CASSGLAGGEKEWYNEQFF. DNA for the CDR3: TGTGCCAGCAGCGGACTAGCGGGAGGGGAAAAAGAGTGGTACAATGAGCAGTTCTTC. Full variable domain (rest looked up from reference TRBV2 and TRBJ2-1): EPEVTQTPSHQVTQMGQEVILRCVPISNHLYFYWYRQILGQKVEFLVSFYNNEISEKSEIFDDQFSVERPDGSNFTLKIRSTKLEDSAMYFCASSGLAGGEKEWYNEQFFGPGTRLTVL.

A few counts support this clonotype. V usage is TRBV6-2 or TRBV6-3 and J usage is TRBJ2-1; D is undetermined. Germline values: CDR1 MNHEY, CDR2 SVGEGT. The CDR3 totals 12 residues. V shed 2 bases and J shed 2 bases, with 1 base lying between them. The CDR3 loop is CASSYPYNEQFF. CDR3 nucleotide sequence: TGTGCCAGCAGTTACCCCTACAATGAGCAGTTCTTC.

This clonotype has a count of ten or more. The chain combines TRBV20-1 with TRBJ2-1; D may be TRBD1 (6 bases). CDR1 is DFQATT, CDR2 SNEGSKA, per germline (reference sequence). Trimming left V 0 bases short and J 8 bases short, with 17 bases between. This CDR3 has 15 residues. In DNA form, the CDR3 reads TGCAGTGCTAGAGATCCGAGGGGGATGGGGGATGAGCAGTTCTTC. Protein product: CSARDPRGMGDEQFF.

This clonotype was counted at least ten times. This rearrangement joins TRBV20-1 to TRBJ2-1; 10 bases align to TRBD2. The CDR3 totals 15 residues. Germline lookup yields CDR1 DFQATT and CDR2 SNEGSKA (reference sequence). After removal of 4 bases from V and 3 bases from J, the junction contained 6 bases not matched to a gene. This chain's CDR3 is CSAMPVAGGYNEQFF. CDR3 coding DNA: TGCAGTGCTATGCCAGTAGCGGGGGGCTACAATGAGCAGTTCTTC.

This clonotype has a count of ten or more. The chain employs TRBV6-6 and TRBJ2-3; TRBD2 agrees at 10 bases. This CDR3 has 17 amino acids. The J segment lost 2 bases and the V segment lost 0 bases, leaving 5 bases of the junction unmatched. Germline V lookup: CDR1 MNHNY, CDR2 SVGAGI (reference sequence). CDR3 loop: CASSYSASGGTTDTQYF. The CDR3 bases are TGTGCCAGCAGTTACTCCGCTAGCGGGGGTACCACAGATACGCAGTATTTT.

This chain connects TRBV10-1 to TRBJ2-7; 10 bases agree with TRBD1. Germline-derived CDR1 and CDR2 are WNHNN and SYGVQD (reference sequence). This CDR3 has 16 residues. Trimming took 3 bases from V and 1 from J; bases not matched to a gene: 6. CDR3 sequence: CASSDRQGADSYEQYF. The CDR3 nucleotides read TGCGCCAGCAGTGATAGACAGGGGGCCGATTCCTACGAGCAGTACTTC.

There are many counts of this clonotype. J is TRBJ2-3 and V is TRBV3-1; TRBD2 might be the D (5 bases). The CDR3 length is 15 residues. The germline V gene has CDR1 LGHDT and CDR2 YNNKEL (reference sequence). Trimming shortened V by 0 bases and J by 5 bases, and 12 bases separated the two germline ends. Here the CDR3 reads CASSQDRLAGDTQYF. CDR3 DNA sequence: TGTGCCAGCAGCCAAGATAGGCTAGCTGGAGATACGCAGTATTTT.